This T cell receptor beta chain was identified in a study of graft-versus-host responses after intestinal transplantation. Study-level results: Some GvH clones were seen earlier in gut or blood, suggesting intestinal origin.

TCRdb's copy holds only in-frame clones and misses some; the assay was immunoSEQ multiplex PCR. The sample records some 140,000 clones, 90% to 95% being singletons. In regard to this clone: Its antigen is unidentified.

The V gene lost 6 bases and the J gene lost 3 bases, with 12 bases spanning the gap. The V gene's germline CDR1 is MNHNS and CDR2 SASEGT. This CDR3 contains 14 residues. The sequencing used unstimulated CD4+ T cells sorted from spleen or lymph node cells, collected before intestinal transplant. This receptor was identified in a human donor who received an intestinal transplant. V and J are TRBV6-1 and TRBJ1-5; D is perhaps TRBD1 (5 bases). DNA for the CDR3: TGTGCCAGCAGCGAGGGGCAATTCAATCAGCCCCAGCATTTT. It encodes CASSEGQFNQPQHF.